This TCR beta chain originates from a study of blood T cell repertoires in COVID-19. Study background: T cells, B-cell-depleted T cells, or PBMCs provided the cDNA or gDNA that served as material.

Methods used by the authors: Nucleated cell number was recorded as an estimate derived from reference gene primer amplification. Clones were read by immunoSEQ multiplex PCR, and TCRdb kept only the in-frame ones, dropping some. V, J and clone size were drawn from that table, and D and trimming were deduced from the DNA. The sample includes about 94,000 clones, 70% to 90% of them seen just once. Germline V gene data show CDR1 as SGHRS and CDR2 as YFSETQ. The CDR3 spans 15 residues. Trimming took off 0 bases at V and 8 bases at J, with 15 bases between the two ends. This sequence joins TRBV5-1 and TRBJ2-4; a possible D gene is TRBD2 (6 bases). The receptor comes from a woman in her sixties in a cohort sampled during active or convalescent COVID-19. The sequencing sample was made of peripheral blood. Here the CDR3 DNA reads TGCGCCAGCAGCTTGGCACCGACTAGTGGCGACATTCAGTACTTC. It yields the protein CASSLAPTSGDIQYF.